This T cell receptor beta chain was recorded in a study of shared clonotypes between healthy human individuals. In unsorted samples, genomic DNA was obtained using roughly 90 million PBMCs. Trimming removed 1 base at V and 0 bases at J, with 9 bases between. Germline V gene sequence: CDR1 SGHTA, CDR2 FQGNSA. The CDR3 is 15 residues long. Profiling relied on immunoSEQ multiplex PCR, and the TCRdb table lists in-frame clones only, not all of them. The table has 450,000 to 500,000 clones, 70% to 85% seen once; the top ten hold more than 10%. The chain has TRBV7-2 and TRBJ1-2; a possible D gene is TRBD1 (5 bases). Sequences were obtained from PBMCs. The TCR originated in a woman between 40 and 55 years old in good health. Some clones in this sample may be carry-over from other donors' samples. CDR3 sequence (DNA): TGTGCCAGCAGCTTAGGTACAGGCGCTAACTATGGCTACACCTTC. Translating gives CASSLGTGANYGYTF.